A single sample gave rise to the 5 T cell receptor beta chains below, sequenced in a study of PD-L1 blockade in urothelial cancer. The sample's time point: peripheral blood 6 weeks after treatment start. Clones were read by immunoSEQ multiplex PCR, and TCRdb kept only the in-frame ones, dropping some. The data contain tens of thousands of clones, approximately 90% of them seen just once; the ten biggest clones take up more than 0.85%. This sample comprised PBMCs, obtained around atezolizumab (anti-PD-L1) treatment. The receptors derive from a woman older than 75 with urothelial cancer.

V gene TRBV28 combines with J gene TRBJ1-5; 7 bases are shared with TRBD1. With V trimmed by 4 bases and J by 4 bases, 10 bases remained unmatched. In germline, CDR1 is MDHEN, CDR2 SYDVKM. This CDR3 spans 16 amino acids. The CDR3 here is CASSSPDRRINQPQHF. The CDR3 nucleotides read TGTGCCAGCAGTTCACCGGACAGGAGGATTAATCAGCCCCAGCATTTT.

The chain recombines TRBV9 with TRBJ2-1; perhaps TRBD2 as D (6 bases). The V gene lost 4 bases and the J gene lost 3 bases, with 11 bases spanning the gap. CDR1 and CDR2 (germline): SGDLS, YYNGEE. The CDR3 runs 14 residues. CDR3 bases: TGTGCCAGCAGCAAGGGAGGCGGCTACAATGAGCAGTTCTTC. It specifies CASSKGGGYNEQFF.

The chain employs TRBV5-1 and TRBJ2-1; 9 bases are shared with TRBD2. The CDR3 has 14 amino acids. Trimming at V came to 4 bases and at J to 12 bases, leaving 11 bases not matched to a gene. Germline V gene sequence: CDR1 SGHRS, CDR2 YFSETQ. CDR3 in DNA: TGCGCCAGCAGCCCCACCCAGAGCGGGAGGAGGCAGTTCTTC. This translates into CASSPTQSGRRQFF.

The rearrangement joins TRBV7-9 to TRBJ1-2; the D gene is possibly TRBD1 (5 bases). The CDR3 spans 13 residues. Germline values: CDR1 SEHNR, CDR2 FQNEAQ (reference sequence). Trimming pared 10 bases from V and 2 bases from J, leaving 14 bases between. For the CDR3, the DNA is TGTGCCATCCCACACGGGGGGAACTATGGCTACACCTTC. This translates into CAIPHGGNYGYTF.

This sequence joins TRBV6-1 and TRBJ2-7; D may be TRBD1 (5 bases). From germline, CDR1 is MNHNS and CDR2 SASEGT. V gave up 10 bases and J gave up 3 bases, with 16 bases separating them. The CDR3 has 13 residues. In DNA form, the CDR3 reads TGTGCCACCTCTCGGACAAAATTCTACGAGCAGTACTTC. Protein product: CATSRTKFYEQYF.